This T cell receptor beta chain derives from a study of blood T cell repertoires in COVID-19. TCRdb keeps only in-frame clones here, not all; method: immunoSEQ multiplex PCR. The sample lists some 200,000 clones, under 90% occurring once. This CDR3 has 18 amino acids. The germline V and J ends were trimmed by 6 bases and 0 bases, with 21 bases remaining between them. CDR1 and CDR2 (germline): SNHLY, FYNNEI. The TCR sequence derives from a man in his thirties or forties with active or convalescent COVID-19. This chain connects TRBV2 to TRBJ1-5, with D possibly being TRBD1 (5 bases). Sequenced sample: peripheral blood. The CDR3 region has the DNA TGTGCCAGCAGGGGGGGTAACATTGGATATTATAGCAATCAGCCCCAGCATTTT. The encoded protein is CASRGGNIGYYSNQPQHF.